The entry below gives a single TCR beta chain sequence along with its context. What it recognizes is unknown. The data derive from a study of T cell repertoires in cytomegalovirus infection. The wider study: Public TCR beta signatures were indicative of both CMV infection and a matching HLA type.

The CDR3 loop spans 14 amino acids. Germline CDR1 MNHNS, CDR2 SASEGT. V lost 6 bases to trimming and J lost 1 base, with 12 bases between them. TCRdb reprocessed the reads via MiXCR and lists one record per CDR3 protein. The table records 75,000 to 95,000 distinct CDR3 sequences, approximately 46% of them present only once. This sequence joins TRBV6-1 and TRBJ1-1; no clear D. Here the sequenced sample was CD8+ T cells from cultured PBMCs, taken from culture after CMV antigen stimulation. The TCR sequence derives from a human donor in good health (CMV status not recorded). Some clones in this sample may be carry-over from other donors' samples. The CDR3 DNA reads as TGTGCCAGCAGGGCTGGTAACCGGAACACTGAAGCTTTCTTT. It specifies CASRAGNRNTEAFF.